A selection of T cell receptor beta chains follows, all from one sample in a study of response to subunit inactivated influenza vaccine. TCRdb re-analysed the RT-PCR reads in MiXCR, keeping a single row per CDR3 protein. The table has roughly 630,000 distinct CDR3 sequences, around 13% seen once. This sample comprised PBMCs from blood, obtained roughly 15 days before vaccination. The origin of the receptors is a man aged 50-59 years who received an inactivated influenza vaccine. Both conserved end residues are part of each CDR3. The D gene is left open where the match is weak. The listing skips clone size in some rows; elsewhere it reads once, few, many or a size class.

J gene	D gene	clone size	V gene	CDR3 protein	CDR3 DNA
TRBJ2-3	TRBD2	few	TRBV7-9	CASSTPPGLARTDTQYF	TGTGCCAGCAGCACGCCTCCGGGACTAGCTCGCACAGATACGCAGTATTTT
TRBJ1-1	TRBD1	-	TRBV5-1	CASSTDRGGVGTEAFF	TGCGCCAGCAGCACAGACAGGGGTGGGGTCGGCACTGAAGCTTTCTTT
TRBJ1-4	-	few	TRBV12-3/TRBV12-4	CASRPTVTNEKLFF	TGTGCCAGCAGGCCGACAGTGACTAATGAAAAACTGTTTTTT
TRBJ2-3	-	many	TRBV27	CASSLSLSPSADTQYF	TGTGCCAGCAGTTTATCTTTAAGCCCCTCGGCAGATACGCAGTATTTT
TRBJ2-1	-	-	TRBV5-6	CASSWTFTGSNEQFF	TGTGCCAGCAGCTGGACTTTTACAGGGAGCAATGAGCAGTTCTTC
TRBJ2-2	-	many	TRBV30	CAWRAGTLTGELFF	TGTGCCTGGAGGGCAGGCACACTCACCGGGGAGCTGTTTTTT
TRBJ2-3	TRBD1	-	TRBV12-3/TRBV12-4	CASSPSPGQKNTDTQYF	TGTGCCAGCAGTCCCTCCCCGGGACAGAAAAATACAGATACGCAGTATTTT
TRBJ2-3	TRBD1	-	TRBV7-7	CASSSGQSSTDTQYF	TGTGCCAGCAGCTCGGGACAGAGCTCCACAGATACGCAGTATTTT
TRBJ2-7	-	-	TRBV7-9	CVYETSYEQYF	TGTGTCTACGAGACTTCCTACGAGCAGTACTTC
TRBJ1-2	-	-	TRBV5-1	CASSFDLVDYTF	TGCGCCAGCAGCTTCGACCTTGTTGACTACACCTTC
TRBJ2-2	-	-	TRBV20-1	CSARDTRRGEAGELFF	TGCAGTGCTAGAGATACGAGGCGAGGGGAGGCCGGGGAGCTGTTTTTT
TRBJ1-1	-	-	TRBV2	CASTYRVNTEAFF	TGTGCCAGCACGTACAGGGTGAACACTGAAGCTTTCTTT
TRBJ1-1	-	-	TRBV5-1	CASRVGRSMNTEAFF	TGCGCCAGCAGAGTTGGCCGAAGCATGAACACTGAAGCTTTCTTT
TRBJ2-7	-	few	TRBV6-5	CASSYLVGSIYEQYF	TGTGCCAGCAGTTACTTAGTAGGTTCTATCTACGAGCAGTACTTC
TRBJ2-1	TRBD2	-	TRBV20-1	CSARVGLAVVREQFF	TGCAGTGCTAGAGTTGGACTAGCGGTTGTTCGGGAGCAGTTCTTC
TRBJ2-2	TRBD1	many	TRBV12-3/TRBV12-4	CASSFTGGGWNTGELFF	TGTGCCAGCAGTTTCACAGGGGGCGGGTGGAACACCGGGGAGCTGTTTTTT
TRBJ2-1	TRBD2	few	TRBV5-1	CASSLSSGAGNEQFF	TGCGCCAGCAGCTTGTCTAGCGGGGCCGGGAATGAGCAGTTCTTC
TRBJ2-3	-	few	TRBV15	CATDSSWGDSDTQYF	TGTGCCACCGACTCCTCATGGGGGGATTCAGATACGCAGTATTTT
TRBJ2-1	-	few	TRBV5-6	CASSLTVSSYNEQFF	TGTGCCAGCAGCTTGACAGTCAGCTCCTACAATGAGCAGTTCTTC
TRBJ1-6	-	-	TRBV12-3/TRBV12-4	CASSFRGEGSANSPLHF	TGTGCCAGCAGTTTCCGGGGGGAGGGCTCTGCGAATTCACCCCTCCACTTT
TRBJ2-3	-	few	TRBV5-1	CASSLDGEGTQYF	TGCGCCAGCAGCTTGGACGGCGAGGGTACGCAGTATTTT
TRBJ2-4	-	-	TRBV15	CATSRGREPLGNIQYF	TGTGCCACCAGCAGAGGACGGGAGCCCCTGGGGAACATTCAGTACTTC
TRBJ2-3	-	few	TRBV4-2	CASSQSGVGTDTQYF	TGTGCCAGCAGCCAGTCGGGAGTAGGCACAGATACGCAGTATTTT
TRBJ2-7	TRBD1	-	TRBV12-3/TRBV12-4	CASSFGVGTGTYEQYF	TGTGCCAGCAGTTTTGGGGTTGGGACAGGGACCTACGAGCAGTACTTC
TRBJ1-1	-	-	TRBV11-2	CASSSLTENTEAFF	TGTGCCAGCAGCTCCCTGACAGAGAACACTGAAGCTTTCTTT
TRBJ2-7	-	few	TRBV7-9	CASSLTALRSDEQYF	TGTGCCAGCAGCTTAACAGCCCTGCGGTCGGACGAGCAGTACTTC
TRBJ2-1	TRBD2	-	TRBV20-1	CSARGGRGRNEQFF	TGCAGTGCTAGGGGCGGGAGGGGCCGCAATGAGCAGTTCTTC
TRBJ2-5	TRBD2	-	TRBV3-1	CASSGTRAETQYF	TGTGCCAGCAGCGGGACTAGAGCGGAGACCCAGTACTTC
TRBJ2-1	-	many	TRBV12-3/TRBV12-4	CASSLVRSNEQFF	TGTGCCAGCAGTTTAGTCAGGAGCAATGAGCAGTTCTTC